This passage covers 6 T cell receptor beta chains from one sample sequenced in a study of blood T cell repertoires in COVID-19. Generated by immunoSEQ multiplex PCR, the TCRdb table keeps only in-frame clones and is missing some. The sample has 350,000 to 450,000 clones, roughly nine tenths seen once. Sequencing was carried out using PBMCs or T cells enriched from blood (not recorded which). These receptors were collected from a woman between 40 and 55 years old who had been exposed to COVID-19.

The V gene is TRBV10-3, the J gene TRBJ1-3; tentatively, D is TRBD1 (5 bases). CDR3 length: 16 amino acids. Germline V gene lookup returns CDR1 ENHRY and CDR2 SYGVKD. The V end was cut by 2 bases, the J end by 0 bases, with 11 bases between. CDR3 protein: CAISEGALISGNTIYF. As DNA, the CDR3 is TGTGCCATCAGTGAGGGGGCCCTAATCTCTGGAAACACCATATATTTT.

J is TRBJ1-2 and V is TRBV27; no firm D call. This CDR3 spans 13 amino acids. From germline, CDR1 is MNHEY and CDR2 SMNVEV (reference sequence). V was cut by 8 bases and J by 4 bases, with 14 bases left in between. CDR3 sequence (DNA): TGTGCCAGCCTTACTCGCAGGCCCTATGGCTACACCTTC. Translated: CASLTRRPYGYTF.

Of note for this clone: At one of its ends the junction is not consistent with the germline gene, which may arise from a read error. The gene calls are TRBV5-4 and TRBJ1-1; D perhaps matches TRBD1 (6 bases). The germline gives CDR1 SGHNT, CDR2 YYREEE (reference sequence). CDR3 length equals 14 residues. The CDR3 DNA is TGTGCCAGCAGCGACAGGTCCTCCTTCTCTGAGGCTTTCTTT. This sequence encodes CASSDRSSFSEAFF.

Written as DNA, the CDR3 is TGTGCCAGCAGCCCACAGGGTAGCGCGACCTCCTACGAGCAGTACTTC. Translating it yields CASSPQGSATSYEQYF. The chain combines TRBV7-8 with TRBJ2-7; weak D call: TRBD1 (6 bases). Per the germline V gene, CDR1 is SGHVS and CDR2 is FQNEAQ. Trimming pared 5 bases from V and 0 bases from J, leaving 17 bases between. The length of the CDR3 is 16 residues.

This chain joins TRBV30 and TRBJ1-1; TRBD1 matches 7 bases. The CDR3 sequence is 13 residues long. V shed 5 bases and J 11 bases; nucleotides not matched to a gene: 14. CDR1 and CDR2 (germline): GTSNPN, SVGIG (reference sequence). Here the CDR3 DNA reads TGTGCCTGGGACAGGGTCATCCGATCTGGGGCTTTCTTT. Its protein is CAWDRVIRSGAFF.

The chain links TRBV6-5 to TRBJ1-3; 8 bases agree with TRBD1. V lost 2 bases to trimming and J lost 2 bases; unmatched junction nucleotides: 2. This CDR3 contains 15 residues. The germline CDR1 and CDR2 sequences are MNHEY and SVGAGI. The CDR3 bases are TGTGCCAGCAGTTACCAGGGGGCCCCTGGAAACACCATATATTTT. This sequence encodes CASSYQGAPGNTIYF.